This T cell receptor beta chain was profiled in a study of molecular identifiers for immune sequencing clone quantification. General study findings and limits: Under 1% of molecules in naive cells, but over 97% of effector molecules, belonged to clones above 20 RNA copies. Molecules of identical TCR sharing a barcode could underestimate highly expanded clone sizes.

Input for naive CD8 libraries was roughly 17,000 to 1,100,000 sorted cells; the RNA fraction used was 10%, 30% or 50%. This clonotype was seen only a few times. Its antigen remains unknown. Previously published methods and listed TCR primers were used for the bulk TCR libraries. Each CDR3 protein gets one entry after TCRdb re-called the PCR reads with MiXCR. The sample lists tens of thousands of distinct CDR3 sequences, around 34% occurring once. Germline assignment: CDR1 SGHVS and CDR2 FNYEAQ. Trimming took 1 base from V and 1 from J, leaving 10 bases between them. This CDR3 contains 15 residues. Sample: naive CD8+ T cells from blood, with Jurkat cell RNA spiked in. Sample subset: FACS-sorted CD8+CD4-CCR7+CD45RA+ naive T cells. The sequence derives from a human donor in good health. Some libraries in this study had Jurkat cell RNA spiked in. The chain employs TRBV7-6 and TRBJ2-5, with D possibly being TRBD2 (7 bases). Written as DNA, the CDR3 is TGTGCCAGCAGCTTAGGGCGGGGGCTCCAAGAGACCCAGTACTTC. It codes for CASSLGRGLQETQYF.